This TCR beta chain was retrieved from a study of T cells in Graves' hyperthyroidism and ophthalmopathy. Around 9.9 ml of fresh peripheral blood supplied the PBMCs. This clonotype was seen ten or more times. Researchers amplified the TCR beta CDR3 regions from RNA transcripts. First-round RT-PCR of the TCR CDR3 relied on the HTBI primer set. TCRdb recomputed calls from the multiplex PCR reads with MiXCR, one row per CDR3 protein. The sample holds over 650,000 distinct CDR3 sequences; 16% are singletons and the top ten take around 7.7%. From germline, CDR1 is SGHTA and CDR2 FQGTGA. The CDR3 is 15 residues long. The junction had 7 bases not matched to a gene; V was cut back by 5 bases and J by 6 bases.

This chain joins TRBV7-3 and TRBJ2-1, with 10 bases lining up with TRBD2. The clonotype comes from a man aged 18 to 30 with Graves' hyperthyroidism. The sequencing sample was made of blood. The CDR3: CASSPGASGSNEQFF. The CDR3 coding sequence is TGTGCCAGCAGCCCCGGGGCTAGCGGGAGCAATGAGCAGTTCTTC.